The 25 T cell receptor beta chains listed next were all sequenced from one sample in a study of blood T cell repertoires in COVID-19. The repertoire was sequenced with immunoSEQ multiplex PCR; TCRdb's copy has only in-frame clones and lacks some. Of roughly 220,000 clones in the sample, 82% were seen once. The sample comprised peripheral blood. The receptor set was obtained from a woman older than 75 with COVID-19, enrolled during active disease.

V and J are TRBV28 and TRBJ1-2; maybe TRBD1 (6 bases). The CDR3 consists of 13 residues. Germline loops: CDR1 MDHEN, CDR2 SYDVKM. V dropped 5 bases and J dropped 4 bases, with 11 bases sitting between them. The CDR3 loop reads CASSLQGGYGYTF. For the CDR3, the DNA is TGTGCCAGCAGTCTACAGGGCGGCTATGGCTACACCTTC.

This clone has only one observation. The V and J genes are TRBV11-2 and TRBJ2-1; a possible D gene is TRBD1 (6 bases). The V gene lost 3 bases and the J gene lost 4 bases, with 13 bases spanning the gap. Germline values: CDR1 SGHAT, CDR2 FQNNGV. The CDR3 loop spans 15 amino acids. The CDR3 reads CASSFGTTPYNEQFF. For the CDR3, the DNA is TGTGCCAGCAGCTTCGGGACAACACCGTACAATGAGCAGTTCTTC.

The CDR3: CASSLVWAGGETQYF. CDR3 nucleotide sequence: TGTGCCAGCAGCTTAGTGTGGGCAGGGGGAGAGACCCAGTACTTC. The V and J genes are TRBV11-2 and TRBJ2-5; 7 positions agree with TRBD1. With V trimmed by 1 base and J by 4 bases, 6 bases remained unmatched. CDR3 length equals 15 residues. Germline V lookup: CDR1 SGHAT, CDR2 FQNNGV.

The chain joins TRBV18 to TRBJ1-2; 8 nucleotides line up with TRBD1. There are 13 residues in the CDR3. The germline CDR1 and CDR2 sequences are KGHSH and LQKENI. J lost 8 bases, V lost 1 base, and 3 bases had no gene match. CDR3 in amino acids: CASSPRGQEGYTF. In nucleotides, the CDR3 is TGTGCCAGCTCACCACGGGGACAGGAAGGCTACACCTTC.

The chain uses TRBV7-9 and TRBJ1-5, with D hard to call. Deletions cut 2 bases from V and 1 base from J, with 9 bases between. This CDR3 comprises 15 residues. CDR1 is SEHNR, CDR2 FQNEAQ, per germline (reference sequence). The CDR3 here is CASSLRGGSNQPQHF. The CDR3 DNA reads as TGTGCCAGCAGCTTAAGAGGAGGGAGCAATCAGCCCCAGCATTTT.

CDR3 sequence reads: CASSQSNRGSGNTIYF. The CDR3 DNA is TGTGCCAGCAGCCAAAGCAACAGGGGATCTGGAAACACCATATATTTT. The chain uses TRBV14 and TRBJ1-3; 7 bases agree with TRBD1. V lost 2 bases to trimming and J lost 1 base; unmatched junction nucleotides: 5. The CDR3 is 16 residues long. Germline lookup yields CDR1 SGHDN and CDR2 FVKESK.

V is TRBV11-3 and J is TRBJ1-6; 9 nucleotides line up with TRBD1. The length of the CDR3 is 18 residues. With V trimmed by 0 bases and J by 5 bases, 8 bases remained unmatched. Germline V CDR1 and CDR2: SGHNT, YENEEA. The CDR3 nucleotides read TGTGCCAGCAGCTTAGATCCGGGACAGGGCGTTGATAATTCACCCCTCCACTTT. It specifies CASSLDPGQGVDNSPLHF.

The J gene is TRBJ1-2, the V gene TRBV5-1, with a tentative D call TRBD1 (6 bases). Trimming removed 4 bases from V and 7 bases from J, with 23 bases in between. From germline, CDR1 is SGHRS and CDR2 YFSETQ. The CDR3 has 16 residues. Written as DNA, the CDR3 is TGCGCCAGCAGCCCGGGACAATACCCCAATATTGTTGGCTACACCTTC. Protein sequence: CASSPGQYPNIVGYTF.

The genes are TRBV6-5 and TRBJ2-1, with 11 bases identical to TRBD2. The J segment lost 7 bases and the V segment lost 4 bases, leaving 3 bases of the junction unmatched. From germline, CDR1 is MNHEY and CDR2 SVGAGI. This CDR3 has 14 residues. The CDR3 DNA follows: TGTGCCAGCAGTTTTGGGACTAGCGGTAATGAGCAGTTCTTC. This codes for CASSFGTSGNEQFF.

V gene TRBV5-1 combines with J gene TRBJ2-2; D might be TRBD1 (5 bases). The CDR3 is made up of 13 amino acids. CDR1 and CDR2 (germline): SGHRS, YFSETQ. V lost 4 bases and J 5 bases, leaving 9 bases between the germline ends. CDR3 DNA: TGCGCCAGCAGCCCAGGGCTGACCGGGGAGCTGTTTTTT. Translating gives CASSPGLTGELFF.

This chain connects TRBV10-1 to TRBJ2-1, with 9 bases fitting TRBD2. This CDR3 comprises 15 residues. The germline CDR1 and CDR2 sequences are WNHNN and SYGVQD (reference sequence). Trimming at V came to 2 bases and at J to 8 bases, leaving 7 bases not matched to a gene. CDR3 nucleotides: TGCGCCAGCAGTGAGAGAGTAGCGGGGGCCCATGAGCAGTTCTTC. This gives the protein CASSERVAGAHEQFF.

This clone is a singleton in its sample. The V gene is TRBV4-2, the J gene TRBJ2-3; TRBD2 agrees at 8 bases. V was pared by 3 bases and J by 2 bases, with 10 bases of the junction left unmatched. The V gene's germline CDR1 is LGHNA and CDR2 YNFKEQ. The CDR3 contains 17 residues. The CDR3 reads CASSHKNSGVPTDTQYF. The CDR3 DNA is TGTGCCAGCAGCCATAAAAATAGCGGGGTTCCCACAGATACGCAGTATTTT.

The CDR3 here is CASRAGGGAASFF. The DNA for the CDR3 is TGTGCCAGCAGGGCCGGAGGGGGCGCTGCGTCTTTCTTT. The chain has TRBV6-5 and TRBJ1-1; 7 bases agree with TRBD1. The CDR3 is made up of 13 amino acids. V trimming: 6 bases; J trimming: 12 bases; junction bases outside the gene matches: 13. The germline V gene has CDR1 MNHEY and CDR2 SVGAGI.

This clone occurred a few times. The gene calls are TRBV7-8 and TRBJ1-3; D perhaps matches TRBD1 (5 bases). The germline V gene has CDR1 SGHVS and CDR2 FQNEAQ. The CDR3 extends over 14 amino acids. Trimming took 2 bases from V and 4 from J, leaving 9 bases between them. The CDR3 reads CASSLSGYGNTIYF. In nucleotides, the CDR3 is TGTGCCAGCAGCTTATCAGGGTACGGAAACACCATATATTTT.

In its sample, this clone was seen a few times. This chain connects TRBV5-1 to TRBJ2-7, with D perhaps matching TRBD2 (6 bases). Germline lookup yields CDR1 SGHRS and CDR2 YFSETQ. With 4 bases removed from V and 4 bases from J, the gap between germline ends came to 12 bases. This CDR3 comprises 13 residues. The chain's CDR3 is CASSTSEGYEQYF. CDR3 DNA: TGCGCCAGCAGCACCTCGGAGGGTTACGAGCAGTACTTC.

V and J are TRBV28 and TRBJ2-6, with a tentative D call TRBD1 (6 bases). Germline CDR1 MDHEN, CDR2 SYDVKM. This CDR3 contains 17 residues. V lost 6 bases and J 2 bases, leaving 17 bases between the germline ends. CDR3 amino acids: CASSRFRGATGANVLTF. CDR3 DNA: TGTGCCAGCAGCCGTTTCAGGGGAGCTACTGGGGCCAACGTCCTGACTTTC.

CDR3 region: CASGLVLTRDRAYEQYF. Here the CDR3 DNA reads TGTGCTAGTGGTTTGGTACTGACCCGGGACAGAGCCTACGAGCAGTACTTC. The rearrangement joins TRBV12-5 to TRBJ2-7; TRBD1 aligns across 7 bases. CDR3 size: 17 residues. J lost 2 bases, V lost 0 bases, and 10 bases had no gene match. Germline V gene lookup returns CDR1 LGHNT and CDR2 FRNRAP.

The chain employs TRBV18 and TRBJ1-1; TRBD1 might be the D (5 bases). Germline-derived CDR1 and CDR2 are KGHSH and LQKENI. V was cut by 6 bases and J by 10 bases, with 18 bases left in between. The CDR3 sequence is 13 residues long. CDR3 amino acids: CASSYQLDIGAFF. The CDR3 DNA follows: TGTGCCAGCTCGTACCAATTGGACATTGGAGCTTTCTTT.

The rearrangement links TRBV6-1 to TRBJ1-1, with D unclear. CDR3 length: 13 amino acids. Trimming pared 3 bases from V and 1 base from J, leaving 6 bases between. Germline values: CDR1 MNHNS, CDR2 SASEGT. The CDR3 region has the DNA TGTGCCAGCAGTGAGTCTAGGAACACTGAAGCTTTCTTT. It yields the protein CASSESRNTEAFF.

The CDR3 loop is CASSRQESTDTQYF. CDR3 bases: TGCGCCAGCTCCCGACAGGAGAGCACAGATACGCAGTATTTT. V usage is TRBV5-1 and J usage is TRBJ2-3, with D possibly matching TRBD1 (6 bases). The CDR3 runs 14 residues. Trimming pared 7 bases from V and 0 bases from J, leaving 12 bases between. Germline V lookup: CDR1 SGHRS, CDR2 YFSETQ.

This chain links TRBV6-2 or TRBV6-3 with TRBJ2-5; TRBD2 matches 9 bases. With V trimmed by 2 bases and J by 1 base, 8 bases remained unmatched. The CDR3 has 17 residues. CDR1 MNHEY and CDR2 SVGEGT come from the germline V gene. The CDR3 here is CASSYGETSGFQETQYF. The CDR3 DNA is TGTGCCAGCAGTTACGGAGAGACTAGCGGTTTCCAAGAGACCCAGTACTTC.

This clone has just one count. This chain connects TRBV3-1 (or the pseudogene TRBV3-2) to TRBJ2-7; D remains ambiguous. The germline V gene has CDR1 LGHDT and CDR2 YNNKEL (reference sequence). This CDR3 spans 14 amino acids. V lost 0 bases and J lost 4, with 10 bases in between. Here the CDR3 DNA reads TGTGCCAGCAGCCAAGATCATACGGGTTACGAGCAGTACTTC. Amino acid sequence: CASSQDHTGYEQYF.

V is TRBV29-1 and J is TRBJ2-1, with a tentative D call TRBD2 (6 bases). Trimming stripped 5 bases from V and 9 bases from J, with 17 bases between. The CDR3 contains 13 residues. From germline, CDR1 is SQVTM and CDR2 ANQGSEA. DNA for the CDR3: TGCAGCGTTCGTCTGGAGGGCCGCTTTGAGCAGTTCTTC. This gives the protein CSVRLEGRFEQFF.

This clone was counted a single time. The V and J genes are TRBV5-4 and TRBJ1-2; 7 bases align to TRBD1. The CDR3 consists of 14 residues. Losses at the gene ends were 4 bases for V and 2 bases for J; bases not matched to a gene: 5. The germline gives CDR1 SGHNT, CDR2 YYREEE (reference sequence). The CDR3 region is CASSGVQGNYGYTF. In nucleotides, the CDR3 is TGTGCCAGCAGCGGGGTACAGGGGAACTATGGCTACACCTTC.

The chain couples TRBV27 to TRBJ2-3, with D perhaps TRBD2 (5 bases). V was trimmed by 6 bases and J by 1 base, leaving 23 bases between them. From germline, CDR1 is MNHEY and CDR2 SMNVEV (reference sequence). The CDR3 runs 18 residues. Written as DNA, the CDR3 is TGTGCCAGCAGCTGGGCATCCGGACGACTAAGAGGCACAGATACGCAGTATTTT. Encoded protein: CASSWASGRLRGTDTQYF.